A selection of T cell receptor beta chains follows, all from one sample in a study of blood T cell repertoires in COVID-19. Here immunoSEQ multiplex PCR was the method, and the copy in TCRdb shows in-frame clones only, minus some. The sample lists 150,000 or so clones; around 85% were seen once. What was sequenced was peripheral blood. The receptors stem from a man between 60 and 75 years old who had recovered from COVID-19. The CDR3 runs from the conserved cysteine through the conserved F or W. The order of the fields is CDR3 protein, CDR3 DNA, J gene, V gene, D gene, clone size. The D gene is left open where the match is weak. Expanded clones are given a class, and other clones once, few, many or no size at all.

CDR3: CASSKGAGHYEQYF
DNA: TGTGCCAGCAGCAAAGGGGCGGGGCACTACGAGCAGTACTTC
J: TRBJ2-7
V: TRBV21-1
D: NA
size: NA

CDR3: CATSDYQGIDTQYF
DNA: TGTGCCACCAGTGATTATCAGGGGATAGATACGCAGTATTTT
J: TRBJ2-3
V: TRBV24-1
D: NA
size: NA

CDR3: CASSYRRGLDGYTF
DNA: TGTGCCAGCAGTTACAGGAGGGGATTAGATGGCTACACCTTC
J: TRBJ1-2
V: TRBV6-5
D: NA
size: NA

CDR3: CASSADQETQYF
DNA: TGTGCCAGCAGCGCGGACCAAGAGACCCAGTACTTC
J: TRBJ2-5
V: TRBV3-1/TRBV3-2
D: NA
size: once

CDR3: CASSAMGDPAFF
DNA: TGTGCCAGTAGTGCCATGGGAGACCCGGCTTTCTTT
J: TRBJ1-1
V: TRBV19
D: NA
size: NA

CDR3: CATSDPRQGRGQWNEQFF
DNA: TGTGCCACCAGTGATCCCAGACAGGGTAGGGGCCAGTGGAATGAGCAGTTCTTC
J: TRBJ2-1
V: TRBV24-1
D: TRBD1
size: NA

CDR3: CASNPGRTEKLFF
DNA: TGTGCCAGCAACCCCGGGAGAACGGAAAAACTGTTTTTT
J: TRBJ1-4
V: TRBV28
D: NA
size: NA

CDR3: CASSQDDGQPYNEQFF
DNA: TGTGCCAGCAGCCAAGATGATGGACAGCCCTACAATGAGCAGTTCTTC
J: TRBJ2-1
V: TRBV3-1/TRBV3-2
D: NA
size: NA

CDR3: CASSGVRGQGFYEQYF
DNA: TGCGCCAGCAGCGGAGTCAGGGGGCAAGGTTTCTACGAGCAGTACTTC
J: TRBJ2-7
V: TRBV5-1
D: TRBD1
size: once

CDR3: CASSVTGASGANVLTF
DNA: TGTGCCAGCAGCGTGACAGGTGCCTCTGGGGCCAACGTCCTGACTTTC
J: TRBJ2-6
V: TRBV9
D: NA
size: NA

CDR3: CATSDFEGSGYTF
DNA: TGTGCCACCAGTGATTTCGAGGGCTCTGGCTACACCTTC
J: TRBJ1-2
V: TRBV24-1
D: NA
size: few